A single sample is the source of the 13 T cell receptor beta chains below, sequenced in a study of cytomegalovirus exposure and HLA in healthy donors. In the PCR, 60 Vbeta and 13 Jbeta primers were used. Only in-frame clones appear in the TCRdb table, and some are missing; sequencing was by immunoSEQ multiplex PCR. The sample contains some 150,000 clones, 70% to 80% of which appear only once. The sequencing sample was made of PBMCs. The receptors were gathered from a man aged 25-45 years in good health and CMV-seropositive.

This clone was seen more than once but under ten times. This chain links TRBV19 with TRBJ2-2, with 11 positions matching TRBD1. This CDR3 region has 15 residues. CDR1 and CDR2 from the germline V gene are LNHDA and SQIVND (reference sequence). J was trimmed by 7 bases and V by 5 bases; bases with no gene match: 6. The CDR3 loop reads CASSRDRGIVGELFF. CDR3 nucleotide sequence: TGTGCCAGTAGTCGGGACAGGGGGATCGTCGGGGAGCTGTTTTTT.

The rearrangement joins TRBV5-4 to TRBJ2-1; no reliable D call. V was clipped by 0 bases and J by 7 bases, with 5 bases between them. Germline CDR1 is SGHNT and CDR2 is YYREEE (reference sequence). The CDR3 runs to 12 residues. The CDR3 region is CASSLVVNEQFF. The CDR3 DNA is TGTGCCAGCAGCTTGGTAGTAAATGAGCAGTTCTTC.

The V and J genes are TRBV2 and TRBJ2-7, with 9 bases that match TRBD1. V lost 4 bases to trimming and J lost 1 base; unmatched junction nucleotides: 8. The V gene's germline CDR1 is SNHLY and CDR2 FYNNEI. The CDR3 has 16 residues. The DNA of the CDR3 is TGTGCCAGCAGTGTGGGACCGGGACAGGGTTCCTACGAGCAGTACTTC. Protein: CASSVGPGQGSYEQYF.

The DNA of the CDR3 is TGTGCCAGCAGTTCCGGACAGATTAATGAAAAACTGTTTTTT. Translated: CASSSGQINEKLFF. This chain uses TRBV5-4 with TRBJ1-4; possibly TRBD1 for D (6 bases). Germline-derived CDR1 and CDR2 are SGHNT and YYREEE (reference sequence). Trimming stripped 5 bases from V and 4 bases from J, with 12 bases between. The CDR3 is made up of 14 amino acids.

CDR3 protein: CASSTAGLAGGAQYF. The CDR3 DNA sequence: TGCGCCAGCAGTACCGCGGGACTAGCGGGGGGGGCGCAGTACTTC. The chain combines TRBV10-2 with TRBJ2-7; 16 bases align to TRBD2. This CDR3 contains 15 residues. V gave up 5 bases and J gave up 9 bases; unmatched junction bases: 7. In germline, CDR1 is WSHSY, CDR2 SAAADI.

The table lists this clone with a count of one. This sequence joins TRBV20-1 and TRBJ2-5; D is undetermined. The CDR3 is made up of 11 amino acids. V was cut by 1 base and J by 3 bases, with 3 bases left in between. Per the germline V gene, CDR1 is DFQATT and CDR2 is SNEGSKA (reference sequence). The DNA for the CDR3 is TGCAGTGCTAGAGTCAAAGAGACCCAGTACTTC. Protein sequence: CSARVKETQYF.

This clone was picked up a small number of times. The chain joins TRBV7-9 to TRBJ2-7; perhaps TRBD2 as D (7 bases). The DNA end is more similar to TRBJ2-5, so the J call may be wrong. Per germline, CDR1 SEHNR and CDR2 FQNEAQ (reference sequence). This CDR3 is built from 16 residues. The CDR3: CASSPAWGGQQETQYF. CDR3 coding DNA: TGTGCCAGCAGCCCCGCGTGGGGGGGCCAACAAGAGACCCAGTACTTC.

The V and J genes are TRBV30 and TRBJ2-7; D call uncertain. CDR3 length: 13 amino acids. Per germline, CDR1 GTSNPN and CDR2 SVGIG (reference sequence). V gave up 0 bases and J gave up 5 bases, with 11 bases separating them. CDR3: CAWSVSVNHEQYF. The DNA for the CDR3 is TGTGCCTGGAGTGTATCAGTTAACCACGAGCAGTACTTC.

This chain joins TRBV5-4 and TRBJ2-1; 11 nucleotides match TRBD2. This CDR3 has 16 amino acids. CDR1 SGHNT and CDR2 YYREEE come from the germline V gene (reference sequence). Trimming cost V 4 bases and J 4 bases; bases outside gene matches: 7. CDR3 sequence: CASSRSGGAAYNEQFF. In DNA, the CDR3 is TGTGCCAGCAGCCGTAGCGGGGGGGCGGCTTACAATGAGCAGTTCTTC.

This clone was picked up one time. The chain joins TRBV6-4 to TRBJ2-7, with TRBD2 matching over 9 bases. V lost 3 bases, J lost 0 bases, and 6 bases stayed unmatched. The germline CDR1 and CDR2 sequences are MRHNA and SNTAGT. The CDR3 consists of 16 residues. In DNA, the CDR3 is TGTGCCAGCAGTGAGGCTAGCGGGGAGAGCTCCTACGAGCAGTACTTC. The encoded protein is CASSEASGESSYEQYF.

The gene calls are TRBV4-1 and TRBJ2-2; 8 bases map to TRBD1. The CDR3 length is 14 residues. Trimming took 8 bases from V and 6 from J; bases not matched to a gene: 8. CDR1 and CDR2 (germline): MGHRA, YSYEKL. The CDR3 DNA reads TGCGCCAGCTTTGCCACAGGGGGTTCCGGGGAGCTGTTTTTT. Its translation: CASFATGGSGELFF.

The J gene is TRBJ2-6, the V gene TRBV13; 8 bases agree with TRBD1. Germline trimming cut 5 bases from V and 4 bases from J; bases unmatched to any gene: 13. CDR3 length: 18 residues. Per germline, CDR1 PRHDT and CDR2 FYEKMQ (reference sequence). CDR3 DNA sequence: TGTGCCAGCAGCCAGGCCAGGGGGCGTTCTCTAGGGGCCAACGTCCTGACTTTC. This encodes CASSQARGRSLGANVLTF.

The chain couples TRBV5-1 to TRBJ1-3; no firm D call. The CDR3 extends over 15 amino acids. Trimming stripped 4 bases from V and 0 bases from J, with 11 bases between. Germline CDR1 SGHRS, CDR2 YFSETQ. CDR3 DNA: TGCGCCAGCAGCCCGGACGGGATCTCTGGAAACACCATATATTTT. It is translated as CASSPDGISGNTIYF. Filled out from reference TRBV5-1 and TRBJ1-3, the complete variable domain reads KAGVTQTPRYLIKTRGQQVTLSCSPISGHRSVSWYQQTPGQGLQFLFEYFSETQRNKGNFPGRFSGRQFSNSRSEMNVSTLELGDSALYLCASSPDGISGNTIYFGEGSWLTVV.